A selection of T cell receptor beta chains follows, all from one sample in a study of shared clonotypes between healthy human individuals. Here immunoSEQ multiplex PCR was the method, and the copy in TCRdb shows in-frame clones only, minus some. The sample records roughly 500,000 clones, about three quarters being singletons. Material for sequencing was PBMCs. These receptors were collected from a woman aged 40 to 50 in good health. Some clones in this sample may be carry-over from other donors' samples. CDR3s include the opening cysteine and the closing phenylalanine or tryptophan. D genes are given only for firm matches. Not every row has a clone size; where given, it reads once, few, many or a size class.

abundance	d_gene	v_gene	j_gene	CDR3aa	CDR3nt
-	-	TRBV28	TRBJ1-2	CASRSPNYGYTF	TGTGCCAGCAGATCCCCGAACTATGGCTACACCTTC
-	TRBD1	TRBV30	TRBJ1-6	CAWGQGINSPLHF	TGTGCCTGGGGACAGGGGATTAACTCACCCCTCCACTTT
-	-	TRBV5-5	TRBJ1-5	CASSLGRGSNQPQHF	TGTGCCAGCAGCTTGGGGAGGGGAAGCAATCAGCCCCAGCATTTT
-	-	TRBV5-1	TRBJ1-4	CASSLDSSSKGLFF	TGCGCCAGCAGCTTGGACAGTTCCTCGAAAGGGCTGTTTTTT
many	-	TRBV4-3	TRBJ1-2	CASSPATAYGYTF	TGCGCCAGCAGCCCCGCGACAGCCTATGGCTACACCTTC
-	-	TRBV5-4	TRBJ2-1	CASSLGGEQFF	TGTGCCAGCAGCTTGGGGGGTGAGCAGTTCTTC
-	-	TRBV2	TRBJ1-2	CASSEEGKGGYGYTF	TGTGCCAGCAGTGAGGAGGGAAAGGGTGGCTATGGCTACACCTTC
-	TRBD2	TRBV5-4	TRBJ2-5	CASSLVAGETQYF	TGTGCCAGCAGCTTGGTAGCGGGGGAGACCCAGTACTTC
-	TRBD1	TRBV28	TRBJ1-3	CASRGISGGVTGNTIYF	TGTGCCAGCAGAGGAATTTCAGGGGGTGTAACTGGAAACACCATATATTTT
once	-	TRBV2	TRBJ2-1	CASRGFGSDYNEQFF	TGTGCCAGCAGGGGGTTCGGGAGCGACTACAATGAGCAGTTCTTC
few	-	TRBV7-2	TRBJ2-7	CASSLFYQAEQYF	TGTGCCAGCAGCTTATTCTACCAAGCAGAGCAGTACTTC
-	TRBD2	TRBV6-4	TRBJ2-7	CASSDSSGSYEQYF	TGTGCCAGCAGTGACTCTAGCGGGAGTTACGAGCAGTACTTC
-	-	TRBV5-4	TRBJ2-1	CASSSGGEQFF	TGTGCCAGCAGTTCCGGGGGTGAGCAGTTCTTC
few	-	TRBV25-1	TRBJ1-1	CASSARDHTEAFF	TGTGCCAGCAGTGCAAGAGACCACACTGAAGCTTTCTTT
-	-	TRBV19	TRBJ1-2	CASSALRDFNTIGYTF	TGTGCCAGTAGTGCACTCAGGGATTTTAACACTATCGGCTACACCTTC
many	-	TRBV6-1	TRBJ1-4	CASNEGAAPNEKLFF	TGTGCCAGCAACGAAGGGGCAGCTCCTAATGAAAAACTGTTTTTT
-	-	TRBV13	TRBJ2-1	CASSLTLEGNEQFF	TGTGCCAGCAGCTTAACTTTAGAGGGCAATGAGCAGTTCTTC
-	-	TRBV27	TRBJ1-4	CASSLFAGLLPTNEKLFF	TGTGCCAGCAGTTTATTTGCAGGACTTTTACCAACTAATGAAAAACTGTTTTTT
-	-	TRBV18	TRBJ2-7	CASQKGGATEQYF	TGTGCCAGCCAGAAGGGGGGGGCCACCGAGCAGTACTTC
-	-	TRBV6-5	TRBJ2-7	CASSKQGVGYEQYF	TGTGCCAGCAGTAAACAGGGTGTTGGGTACGAGCAGTACTTC
-	-	TRBV19	TRBJ1-1	CASGTLEGIEAFF	TGTGCCAGTGGGACTTTGGAGGGGATTGAAGCTTTCTTT
-	TRBD2	TRBV11-3	TRBJ2-5	CASSSGTSGQSETQYF	TGTGCCAGCAGCTCCGGGACTAGCGGCCAGTCGGAGACCCAGTACTTC
-	-	TRBV19	TRBJ1-1	CASTPWMGGHTEAFF	TGTGCCAGTACCCCCTGGATGGGGGGCCACACTGAAGCTTTCTTT
-	-	TRBV27	TRBJ2-5	CASSLIWGTQETQYF	TGTGCCAGCAGTTTAATTTGGGGGACCCAAGAGACCCAGTACTTC
-	-	TRBV19	TRBJ1-2	CASSMGGQGQNYGYTF	TGTGCCAGTAGTATGGGCGGACAAGGCCAGAACTATGGCTACACCTTC
-	-	TRBV6-1	TRBJ1-5	CASSDRMVFSSNQPQHF	TGTGCCAGCAGTGATAGGATGGTTTTTAGTAGCAATCAGCCCCAGCATTTT
-	-	TRBV27	TRBJ2-3	CASSLDYLKDTDTQYF	TGTGCCAGCAGTTTGGACTACTTAAAGGACACAGATACGCAGTATTTT
-	TRBD2	TRBV11-2	TRBJ2-7	CASSPSGGYEQYF	TGTGCCAGCAGCCCTAGCGGGGGCTACGAGCAGTACTTC
many	-	TRBV30	TRBJ2-2	CAWSVQQNTGELFF	TGTGCCTGGAGTGTACAACAGAACACCGGGGAGCTGTTTTTT
-	-	TRBV7-2	TRBJ2-6	CASSLALGGANVLTF	TGTGCCAGCAGCTTAGCTCTGGGCGGGGCCAACGTCCTGACTTTC
-	-	TRBV7-9	TRBJ2-4	CASSLGANIQYF	TGTGCCAGCAGCTTAGGTGCGAACATTCAGTACTTC
few	-	TRBV7-2	TRBJ2-5	CASSLGRVLQETQYF	TGTGCCAGCAGCTTAGGACGGGTACTCCAAGAGACCCAGTACTTC
once	TRBD1	TRBV11-2	TRBJ1-1	CASSLGGRRGNLNTEAFF	TGTGCCAGCAGCCTAGGGGGGCGCAGGGGGAATTTAAACACTGAAGCTTTCTTT
-	-	TRBV10-1	TRBJ2-7	CASRGIPVEGKAYEQYF	TGCGCCAGCAGGGGTATACCGGTGGAGGGGAAAGCCTACGAGCAGTACTTC
-	TRBD1	TRBV10-3	TRBJ2-7	CAISVGQGRVREQYF	TGTGCCATCAGTGTGGGACAGGGGAGGGTACGAGAGCAGTACTTC
-	-	TRBV28	TRBJ1-5	CASSLLKIGYSNQPQHF	TGTGCCAGCAGTTTGCTCAAGATCGGGTATAGCAATCAGCCCCAGCATTTT
-	-	TRBV15	TRBJ2-1	CATSSGLLDEQFF	TGTGCCACCAGCAGCGGACTCTTGGATGAGCAGTTCTTC
-	-	TRBV7-2	TRBJ2-7	CASSSFSYEQYF	TGTGCCAGCAGCAGTTTCTCCTACGAGCAGTACTTC
once	TRBD1	TRBV27	TRBJ1-4	CASSFYRGRITNEKLFF	TGTGCCAGCAGTTTTTACAGGGGGCGGATAACTAATGAAAAACTGTTTTTT
few	-	TRBV18	TRBJ1-1	CASSPREGEAFF	TGTGCCAGCTCACCAAGGGAGGGCGAAGCTTTCTTT
-	-	TRBV10-3	TRBJ1-5	CAISDSGHSNQPQHF	TGTGCCATCAGTGATTCCGGCCATAGCAATCAGCCCCAGCATTTT
-	-	TRBV6-5	TRBJ2-7	CASSYSTGFSYEQYF	TGTGCCAGCAGTTACTCGACAGGTTTCTCCTACGAGCAGTACTTC
-	-	TRBV27	TRBJ2-2	CASSPNTGELFF	TGTGCCAGCAGTCCGAACACCGGGGAGCTGTTTTTT
once	TRBD1	TRBV13	TRBJ1-4	CASSFGTGREKLFF	TGTGCCAGCAGCTTCGGGACAGGGAGGGAAAAACTGTTTTTT
-	-	TRBV25-1	TRBJ2-5	CASSELTRIRSWTQYF	TGTGCCAGCAGTGAATTAACTAGGATCCGTTCTTGGACCCAGTACTTC
-	-	TRBV19	TRBJ1-4	CASSNRIATNEKLFF	TGTGCCAGTTCTAACAGGATCGCGACTAATGAAAAACTGTTTTTT
-	-	TRBV19	TRBJ2-1	CASSPARIQYNEQFF	TGTGCCAGTAGCCCAGCTAGGATTCAGTACAATGAGCAGTTCTTC
-	TRBD2	TRBV6-6	TRBJ2-5	CASSYSGTSGETQYF	TGTGCCAGCAGTTACTCAGGGACTAGCGGGGAGACCCAGTACTTC
many	TRBD1	TRBV18	TRBJ2-5	CASSRRGRETQYF	TGTGCCAGCTCACGCAGGGGGCGTGAGACCCAGTACTTC
-	TRBD1	TRBV7-9	TRBJ1-2	CASSLAGGFFNYGYTF	TGTGCCAGCAGCTTAGCAGGGGGCTTTTTTAACTATGGCTACACCTTC
-	-	TRBV4-3	TRBJ1-2	CASSQTGTGYGYTF	TGCGCCAGCAGCCAAACCGGCACAGGGTATGGCTACACCTTC
-	TRBD2	TRBV5-1	TRBJ2-2	CASSFSSGRPTGELFF	TGCGCCAGCAGCTTTTCTAGCGGGAGACCCACCGGGGAGCTGTTTTTT
once	TRBD2	TRBV5-1	TRBJ2-2	CASSPRTSSTGELFF	TGCGCCAGCAGCCCCAGGACTAGCAGTACCGGGGAGCTGTTTTTT
-	-	TRBV1	TRBJ1-2	CTSSQKKGQGPFVAYGYTF	TGCACCAGCAGCCAAAAGAAGGGACAGGGTCCGTTTGTGGCTTATGGCTACACCTTC
few	TRBD2	TRBV18	TRBJ2-2	CASSHRGLAGENTGELFF	TGTGCCAGCTCCCACCGTGGACTAGCGGGAGAGAACACCGGGGAGCTGTTTTTT
-	-	TRBV30	TRBJ1-2	CAWRGVGVAGPLDGYTF	TGTGCCTGGAGAGGGGTCGGGGTGGCAGGCCCCCTAGATGGCTACACCTTC